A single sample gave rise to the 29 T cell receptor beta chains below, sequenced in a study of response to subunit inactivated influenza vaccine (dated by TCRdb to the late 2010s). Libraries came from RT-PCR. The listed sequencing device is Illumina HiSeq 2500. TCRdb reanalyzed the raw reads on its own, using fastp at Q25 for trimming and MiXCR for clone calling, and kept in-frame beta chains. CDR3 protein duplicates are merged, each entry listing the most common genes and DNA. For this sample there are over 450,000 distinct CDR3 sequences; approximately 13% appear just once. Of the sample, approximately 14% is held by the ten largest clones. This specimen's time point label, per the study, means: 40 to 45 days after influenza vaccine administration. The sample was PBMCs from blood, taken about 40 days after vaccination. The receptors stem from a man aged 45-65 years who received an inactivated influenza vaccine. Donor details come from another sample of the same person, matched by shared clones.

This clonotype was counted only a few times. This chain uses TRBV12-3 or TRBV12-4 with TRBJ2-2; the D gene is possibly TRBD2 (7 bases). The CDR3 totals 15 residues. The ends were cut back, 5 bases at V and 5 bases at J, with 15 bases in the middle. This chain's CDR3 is CASSPTGGWTGELFF. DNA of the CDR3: TGTGCCAGCAGTCCGACGGGGGGCTGGACCGGGGAGCTGTTTTTT.

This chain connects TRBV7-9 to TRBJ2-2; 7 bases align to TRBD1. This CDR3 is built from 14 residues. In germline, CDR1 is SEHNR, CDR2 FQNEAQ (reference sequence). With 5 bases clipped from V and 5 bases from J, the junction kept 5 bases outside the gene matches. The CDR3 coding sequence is TGTGCCAGCAGCCGGACAGGTCATACCGGGGAGCTGTTTTTT. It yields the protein CASSRTGHTGELFF.

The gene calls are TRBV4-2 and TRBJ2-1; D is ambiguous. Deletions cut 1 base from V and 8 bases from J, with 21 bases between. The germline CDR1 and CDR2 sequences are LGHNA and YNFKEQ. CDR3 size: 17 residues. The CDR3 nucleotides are TGTGCCAGCAGCCAAGTCACGGACCTCCCTGGATTCTATGAGCAGTTCTTC. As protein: CASSQVTDLPGFYEQFF.

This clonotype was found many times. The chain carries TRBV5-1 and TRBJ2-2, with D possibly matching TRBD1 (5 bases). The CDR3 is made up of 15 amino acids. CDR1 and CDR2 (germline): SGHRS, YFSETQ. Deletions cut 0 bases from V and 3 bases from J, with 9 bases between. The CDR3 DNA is TGCGCCAGCAGCTTGGACAGGCCGGACACCGGGGAGCTGTTTTTT. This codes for CASSLDRPDTGELFF.

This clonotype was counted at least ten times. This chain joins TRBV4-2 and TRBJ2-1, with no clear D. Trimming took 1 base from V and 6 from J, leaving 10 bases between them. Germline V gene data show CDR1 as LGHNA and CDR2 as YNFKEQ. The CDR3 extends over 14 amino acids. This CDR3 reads CASSQVGRSNEQFF. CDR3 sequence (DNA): TGTGCCAGCAGCCAAGTCGGTAGATCCAATGAGCAGTTCTTC.

The CDR3 region is CASSRLGGGAYNEQFF. The CDR3 DNA reads as TGTGCCAGCAGTCGGCTCGGAGGGGGGGCCTACAATGAGCAGTTCTTC. V gene TRBV12-3 or TRBV12-4 combines with J gene TRBJ2-1; possible D gene TRBD2, 7 bases. This CDR3 is built from 16 residues. V was pared by 5 bases and J by 2 bases, with 16 bases between.

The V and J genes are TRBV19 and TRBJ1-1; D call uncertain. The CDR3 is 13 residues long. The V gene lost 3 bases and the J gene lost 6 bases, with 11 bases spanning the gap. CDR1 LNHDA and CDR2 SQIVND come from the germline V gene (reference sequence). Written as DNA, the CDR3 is TGTGCCAGTAGTATGCGAAGGGCTGCTGAAGCTTTCTTT. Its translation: CASSMRRAAEAFF. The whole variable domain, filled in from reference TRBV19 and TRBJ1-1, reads DGGITQSPKYLFRKEGQNVTLSCEQNLNHDAMYWYRQDPGQGLRLIYYSQIVNDFQKGDIAEGYSVSREKKESFPLTVTSAQKNPTAFYLCASSMRRAAEAFFGQGTRLTVV.

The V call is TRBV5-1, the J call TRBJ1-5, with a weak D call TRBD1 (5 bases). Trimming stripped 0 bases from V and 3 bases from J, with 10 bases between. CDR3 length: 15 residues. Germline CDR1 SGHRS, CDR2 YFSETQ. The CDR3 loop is CASSLEAGNNQPQHF. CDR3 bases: TGCGCCAGCAGCTTGGAGGCAGGGAACAATCAGCCCCAGCATTTT. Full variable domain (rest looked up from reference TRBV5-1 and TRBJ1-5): KAGVTQTPRYLIKTRGQQVTLSCSPISGHRSVSWYQQTPGQGLQFLFEYFSETQRNKGNFPGRFSGRQFSNSRSEMNVSTLELGDSALYLCASSLEAGNNQPQHFGDGTRLSIL.

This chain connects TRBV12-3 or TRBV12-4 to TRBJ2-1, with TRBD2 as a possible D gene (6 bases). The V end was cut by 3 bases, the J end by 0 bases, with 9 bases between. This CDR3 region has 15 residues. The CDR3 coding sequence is TGTGCCAGCAGTTTTTGGGAGGTCTCCTACAATGAGCAGTTCTTC. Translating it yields CASSFWEVSYNEQFF.

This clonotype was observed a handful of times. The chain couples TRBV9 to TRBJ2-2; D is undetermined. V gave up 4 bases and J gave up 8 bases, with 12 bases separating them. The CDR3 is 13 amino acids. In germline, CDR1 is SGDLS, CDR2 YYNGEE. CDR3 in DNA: TGTGCCAGCAGCAAGGACCCGGCGGGGGAGCTGTTTTTT. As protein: CASSKDPAGELFF. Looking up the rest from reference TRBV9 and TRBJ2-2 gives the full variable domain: DSGVTQTPKHLITATGQRVTLRCSPRSGDLSVYWYQQSLDQGLQFLIQYYNGEERAKGNILERFSAQQFPDLHSELNLSSLELGDSALYFCASSKDPAGELFFGEGSRLTVL.

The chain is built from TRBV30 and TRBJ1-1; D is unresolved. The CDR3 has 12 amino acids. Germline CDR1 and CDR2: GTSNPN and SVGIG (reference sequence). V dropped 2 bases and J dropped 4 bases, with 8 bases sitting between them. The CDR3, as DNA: TGTGCCTGGAGTCCTGTTAGCACTGAAGCTTTCTTT. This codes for CAWSPVSTEAFF.

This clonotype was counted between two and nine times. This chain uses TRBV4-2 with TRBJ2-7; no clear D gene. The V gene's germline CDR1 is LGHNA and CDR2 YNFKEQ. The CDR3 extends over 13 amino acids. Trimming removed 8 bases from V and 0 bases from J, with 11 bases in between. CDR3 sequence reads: CASSSSTSYEQYF. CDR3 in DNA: TGTGCCAGCTCCAGTTCCACCTCCTACGAGCAGTACTTC.

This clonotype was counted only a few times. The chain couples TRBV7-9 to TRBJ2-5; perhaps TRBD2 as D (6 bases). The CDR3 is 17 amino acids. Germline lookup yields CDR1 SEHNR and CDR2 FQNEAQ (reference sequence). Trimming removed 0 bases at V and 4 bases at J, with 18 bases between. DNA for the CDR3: TGTGCCAGCAGCTTAGCGTTGCGGGACCCGCCGGGAGAGACCCAGTACTTC. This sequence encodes CASSLALRDPPGETQYF. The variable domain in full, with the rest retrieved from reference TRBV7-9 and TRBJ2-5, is DTGVSQNPRHKITKRGQNVTFRCDPISEHNRLYWYRQTLGQGPEFLTYFQNEAQLEKSRLLSDRFSAERPKGSFSTLEIQRTEQGDSAMYLCASSLALRDPPGETQYFGPGTRLLVL.

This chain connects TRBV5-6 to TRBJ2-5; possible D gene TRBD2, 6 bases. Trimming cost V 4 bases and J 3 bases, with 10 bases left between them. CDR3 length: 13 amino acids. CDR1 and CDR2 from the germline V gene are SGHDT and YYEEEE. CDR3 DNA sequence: TGTGCCAGCAGCGCTCGGGGGAAAGAGACCCAGTACTTC. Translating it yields CASSARGKETQYF.

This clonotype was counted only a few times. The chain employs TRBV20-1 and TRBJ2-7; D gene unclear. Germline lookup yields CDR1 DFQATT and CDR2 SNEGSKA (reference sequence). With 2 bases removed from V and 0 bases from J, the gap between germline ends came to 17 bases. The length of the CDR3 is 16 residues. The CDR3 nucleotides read TGCAGTGCTAGAAATGGGCAGGCCTTCAGCTCCTACGAGCAGTACTTC. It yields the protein CSARNGQAFSSYEQYF.

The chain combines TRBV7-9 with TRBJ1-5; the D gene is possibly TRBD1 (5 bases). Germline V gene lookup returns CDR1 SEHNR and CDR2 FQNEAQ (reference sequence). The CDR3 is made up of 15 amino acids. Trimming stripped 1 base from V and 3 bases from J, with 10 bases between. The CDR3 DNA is TGTGCCAGCAGCTTAGGGGACGGAAACAATCAGCCCCAGCATTTT. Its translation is CASSLGDGNNQPQHF.

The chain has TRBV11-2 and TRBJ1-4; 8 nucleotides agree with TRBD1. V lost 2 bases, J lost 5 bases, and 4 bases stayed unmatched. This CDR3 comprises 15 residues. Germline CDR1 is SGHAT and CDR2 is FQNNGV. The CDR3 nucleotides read TGTGCCAGCAGCTTAACCCGGACAGGGAATGAAAAACTGTTTTTT. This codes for CASSLTRTGNEKLFF. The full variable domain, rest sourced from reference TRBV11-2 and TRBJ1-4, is EAGVAQSPRYKIIEKRQSVAFWCNPISGHATLYWYQQILGQGPKLLIQFQNNGVVDDSQLPKDRFSAERLKGVDSTLKIQPAKLEDSAVYLCASSLTRTGNEKLFFGSGTQLSVL.

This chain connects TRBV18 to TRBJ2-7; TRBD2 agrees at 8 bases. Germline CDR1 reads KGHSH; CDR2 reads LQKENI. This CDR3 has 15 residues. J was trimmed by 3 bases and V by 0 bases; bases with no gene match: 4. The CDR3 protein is CASSPPAGVIYEQYF. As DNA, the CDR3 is TGTGCCAGCTCACCACCAGCGGGAGTAATCTACGAGCAGTACTTC.

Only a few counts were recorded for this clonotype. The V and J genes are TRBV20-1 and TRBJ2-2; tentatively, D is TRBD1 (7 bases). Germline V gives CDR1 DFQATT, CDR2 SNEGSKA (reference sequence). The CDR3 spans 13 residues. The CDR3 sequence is CSAGQPNTGELFF. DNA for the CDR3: TGCAGCGCGGGACAGCCGAACACCGGGGAGCTGTTTTTT.

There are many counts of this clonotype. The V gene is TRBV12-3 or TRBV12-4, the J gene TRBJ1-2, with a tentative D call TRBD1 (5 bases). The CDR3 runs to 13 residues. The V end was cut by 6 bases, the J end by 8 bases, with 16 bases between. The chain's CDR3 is CASSPSGGKGYTF. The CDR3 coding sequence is TGTGCCAGCAGCCCGTCGGGGGGGAAGGGCTACACCTTC.

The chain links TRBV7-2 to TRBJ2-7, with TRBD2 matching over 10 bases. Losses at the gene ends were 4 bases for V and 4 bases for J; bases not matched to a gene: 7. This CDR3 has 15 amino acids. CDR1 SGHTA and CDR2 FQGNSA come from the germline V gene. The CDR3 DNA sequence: TGTGCCAGCAGCTCGAGCGGGGGGGTAGTTTACGAGCAGTACTTC. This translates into CASSSSGGVVYEQYF. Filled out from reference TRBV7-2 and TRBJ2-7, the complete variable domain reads GAGVSQSPSNKVTEKGKDVELRCDPISGHTALYWYRQSLGQGLEFLIYFQGNSAPDKSGLPSDRFSAERTGGSVSTLTIQRTQQEDSAVYLCASSSSGGVVYEQYFGPGTRLTVT.

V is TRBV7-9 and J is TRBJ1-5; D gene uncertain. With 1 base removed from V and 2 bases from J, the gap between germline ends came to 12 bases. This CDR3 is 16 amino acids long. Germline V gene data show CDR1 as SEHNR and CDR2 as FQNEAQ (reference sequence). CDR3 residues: CASSLGAGSGNQPQHF. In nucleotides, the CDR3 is TGTGCCAGCAGCTTAGGGGCCGGTTCGGGCAATCAGCCCCAGCATTTT.

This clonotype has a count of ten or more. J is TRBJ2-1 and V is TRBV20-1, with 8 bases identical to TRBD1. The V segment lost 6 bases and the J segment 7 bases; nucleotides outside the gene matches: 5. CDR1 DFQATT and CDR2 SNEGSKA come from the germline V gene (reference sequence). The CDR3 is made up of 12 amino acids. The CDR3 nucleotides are TGCAGTGCGCAGGACAGGGCGAATGAGCAGTTCTTC. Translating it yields CSAQDRANEQFF.

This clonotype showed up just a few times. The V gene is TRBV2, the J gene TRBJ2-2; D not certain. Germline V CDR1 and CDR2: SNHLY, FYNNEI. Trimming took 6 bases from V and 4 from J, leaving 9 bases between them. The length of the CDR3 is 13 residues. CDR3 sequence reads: CASRPDTTGELFF. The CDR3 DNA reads TGTGCCAGCAGGCCCGACACCACCGGGGAGCTGTTTTTT.

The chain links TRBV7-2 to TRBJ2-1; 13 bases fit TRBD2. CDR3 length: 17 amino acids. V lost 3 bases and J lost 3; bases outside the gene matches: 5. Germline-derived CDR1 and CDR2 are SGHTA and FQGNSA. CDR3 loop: CASSFLTSGGLYNEQFF. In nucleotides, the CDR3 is TGTGCCAGCAGCTTCCTGACTAGCGGGGGGCTCTACAATGAGCAGTTCTTC.

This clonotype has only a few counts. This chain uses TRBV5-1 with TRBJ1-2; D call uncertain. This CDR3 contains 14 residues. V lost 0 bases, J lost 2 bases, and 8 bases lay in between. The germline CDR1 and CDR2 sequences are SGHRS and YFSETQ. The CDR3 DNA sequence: TGCGCCAGCAGCTTGGGTCACTCCAACTATGGCTACACCTTC. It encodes CASSLGHSNYGYTF.

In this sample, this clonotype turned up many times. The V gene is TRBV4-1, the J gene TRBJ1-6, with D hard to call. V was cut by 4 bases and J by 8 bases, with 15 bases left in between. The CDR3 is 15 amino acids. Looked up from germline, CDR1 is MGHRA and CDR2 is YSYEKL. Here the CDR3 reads CASSPWKEVDSPLHF. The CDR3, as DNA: TGCGCCAGCAGCCCTTGGAAGGAGGTTGATTCACCCCTCCACTTT.

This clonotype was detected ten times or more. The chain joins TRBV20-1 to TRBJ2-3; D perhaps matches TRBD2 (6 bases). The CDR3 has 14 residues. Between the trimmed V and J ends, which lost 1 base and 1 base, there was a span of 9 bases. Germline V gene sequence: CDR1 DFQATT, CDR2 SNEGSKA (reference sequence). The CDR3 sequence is CSARAGSRTDTQYF. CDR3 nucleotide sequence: TGCAGTGCTAGAGCCGGGAGCCGCACAGATACGCAGTATTTT.

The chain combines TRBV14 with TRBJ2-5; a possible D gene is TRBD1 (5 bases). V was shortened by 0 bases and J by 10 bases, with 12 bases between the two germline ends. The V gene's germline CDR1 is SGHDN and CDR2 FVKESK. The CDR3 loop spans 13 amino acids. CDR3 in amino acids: CASSQDPGWDQYF. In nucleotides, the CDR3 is TGTGCCAGCAGCCAAGATCCAGGGTGGGACCAGTACTTC.